This is a list of T cell receptor beta chains from one sample in a study of T-cell memory formation after mild COVID-19. TCRdb reanalysed the 5' RACE reads using MiXCR and keeps one entry per CDR3 protein. The table has under 90,000 distinct CDR3 sequences, approximately 13% seen once; the top ten hold 31%. Sequencing was performed on PBMCs or a T cell subset sorted from them (not recorded which). The receptors originated from an adult woman who had mild COVID-19 (a few samples of this study predate the infection). Cell type and time point are not known. Both conserved end residues are part of each CDR3. The D gene is left open where the match is weak. Clone size is not always given. Where it is, it says once, few, many or a class for expanded clones.

CSVEGRREGRWNEQFF	TGCAGCGTTGAAGGCAGGCGGGAGGGCCGTTGGAATGAGCAGTTCTTC	TRBD2	TRBV29-1	TRBJ2-1	.
CASSSGPGTSSYEQYF	TGTGCCAGCAGCTCAGGCCCGGGGACTAGCTCCTACGAGCAGTACTTC	TRBD2	TRBV13	TRBJ2-7	many
CASRTTGAAEQFF	TGTGCCAGCCGGACGACAGGGGCGGCTGAGCAGTTCTTC	TRBD1	TRBV27	TRBJ2-1	few
CSVEGGDREDNEQFF	TGCAGCGTTGAAGGGGGGGACAGGGAAGACAATGAGCAGTTCTTC	TRBD1	TRBV29-1	TRBJ2-1	.
CASSPTGFGEQYF	TGTGCCAGCAGCCCAACAGGGTTCGGAGAGCAGTACTTC	.	TRBV27	TRBJ2-7	many
CSASDSHSGNYNEQFF	TGCAGTGCTAGCGACTCACATAGCGGGAATTACAATGAGCAGTTCTTC	TRBD2	TRBV20-1	TRBJ2-1	few
CASSRHRGHYGYTF	TGTGCCAGCAGCCGACACAGGGGGCACTATGGCTACACCTTC	TRBD1	TRBV5-6	TRBJ1-2	.
CASSLGPNLRLQYNEQFF	TGTGCCAGCAGCTTAGGTCCTAATCTCCGCCTCCAGTACAATGAGCAGTTCTTC	.	TRBV11-2	TRBJ2-1	few
CASGQARGNEQFF	TGCGCCAGCGGCCAAGCGCGGGGGAATGAGCAGTTCTTC	TRBD2	TRBV5-1	TRBJ2-1	few
CARGARTPGSCFF	.	.	TRBV2	TRBJ2-2	.
CATSRSSGGSETQYF	TGTGCCACCAGCAGGTCTAGCGGGGGCTCTGAGACCCAGTACTTC	TRBD2	TRBV15	TRBJ2-5	many
CASSYEGGEDYGYTF	TGTGCCAGCAGTTATGAGGGGGGCGAGGACTATGGCTACACCTTC	.	TRBV6-5	TRBJ1-2	few
CASSQEEGVRQPQHF	TGTGCCAGCAGCCAAGAGGAAGGGGTCCGTCAGCCCCAGCATTTT	.	TRBV4-2	TRBJ1-5	.
CSVTSGRSPGELFF	TGCAGCGTGACTAGCGGGAGGTCCCCCGGGGAGCTGTTTTTT	TRBD2	TRBV29-1	TRBJ2-2	.
CASSPRQGSGEQYF	TGTGCCAGCAGCCCCAGACAGGGCAGCGGCGAGCAGTACTTC	TRBD1	TRBV11-3	TRBJ2-7	.
CASSVDMSFPDTQYF	TGTGCCAGCAGCGTAGATATGTCATTTCCAGATACGCAGTATTTT	.	TRBV9	TRBJ2-3	.
CSVVRQGGSYNEQFF	TGCAGCGTCGTGAGACAAGGAGGGTCCTACAATGAGCAGTTCTTC	.	TRBV29-1	TRBJ2-1	many
CASSSIGLGGGNQPQHF	TGTGCCAGCAGCTCCATCGGCCTGGGTGGGGGCAATCAGCCCCAGCATTTT	.	TRBV7-8	TRBJ1-5	.
CASSPQGRYTGELFF	TGTGCCAGCAGTCCACAGGGGCGTTACACCGGGGAGCTGTTTTTT	TRBD1	TRBV6-2/TRBV6-3	TRBJ2-2	few
CASSLMNNYGYTF	TGTGCCAGCAGTTTAATGAACAACTATGGCTACACCTTC	.	TRBV12-3/TRBV12-4	TRBJ1-2	few
CSVEMWETQYF	TGCAGCGTTGAAATGTGGGAGACCCAGTACTTC	.	TRBV29-1	TRBJ2-5	.
CASRPGEAPQEQFF	TGTGCCAGCAGACCAGGGGAGGCCCCTCAGGAGCAGTTCTTC	.	TRBV9	TRBJ2-1	.
CASSYRGYNEQFF	TGTGCCAGCAGTTACAGGGGATACAATGAGCAGTTCTTC	TRBD1	TRBV12-3/TRBV12-4	TRBJ2-1	.
CASSPAERAVGQFF	TGTGCCAGCAGCCCCGCGGAAAGGGCTGTGGGGCAGTTCTTC	.	TRBV11-2	TRBJ2-1	few
CASSPRTGGYNQPQHF	TGTGCCAGCAGCCCACGGACAGGGGGTTACAATCAGCCCCAGCATTTT	TRBD1	TRBV6-5	TRBJ1-5	.
CASSQERGMNTEAFF	TGTGCCAGCAGCCAAGAACGGGGTATGAACACTGAAGCTTTCTTT	.	TRBV4-2	TRBJ1-1	once
CASRDRDSNQPQHF	TGTGCCAGCAGGGACAGGGATAGCAATCAGCCCCAGCATTTT	TRBD1	TRBV4-2	TRBJ1-5	few
CASSQESGETEAFF	TGCGCCAGCAGCCAAGAGTCCGGGGAGACTGAAGCTTTCTTT	.	TRBV4-1	TRBJ1-1	.
CSVRLTDTDTQYF	TGCAGCGTGAGGCTGACGGACACAGATACGCAGTATTTT	.	TRBV29-1	TRBJ2-3	many
CASSAPGTGVQETQYF	TGTGCCAGCAGCGCCCCCGGGACAGGGGTTCAAGAGACCCAGTACTTC	TRBD1	TRBV9	TRBJ2-5	.
CAIPPGEVSDTQYF	TGTGCCATCCCGCCAGGAGAGGTTTCCGATACGCAGTATTTT	.	TRBV28	TRBJ2-3	many
CASSPGTDYLNTEAFF	TGTGCCAGCAGCCCCGGGACAGACTACTTGAACACTGAAGCTTTCTTT	TRBD1	TRBV7-2	TRBJ1-1	.
CASTRGPVGDYGYTF	TGCGCCAGCACCCGAGGTCCAGTCGGCGACTATGGCTACACCTTC	.	TRBV5-1	TRBJ1-2	few
CSVVGQTSYEQYF	TGCAGCGTTGTTGGCCAGACTTCCTACGAGCAGTACTTC	.	TRBV29-1	TRBJ2-7	.
CASSATGGEPSWPFYEQYF	TGCGCCAGCAGCGCGACAGGGGGCGAACCTTCGTGGCCCTTTTACGAGCAGTACTTC	TRBD1	TRBV5-1	TRBJ2-7	few
CASSQDGIAGGPRNEQFF	TGCGCCAGCAGCCAAGATGGGATAGCGGGAGGGCCTAGGAATGAGCAGTTCTTC	TRBD2	TRBV4-3	TRBJ2-1	few
CASSRLQGDYGYTF	TGTGCCAGCAGCCGCCTACAGGGTGACTATGGCTACACCTTC	.	TRBV14	TRBJ1-2	.
CASSLGQGMNTEAFF	TGCGCCAGCAGCTTGGGACAGGGGATGAACACTGAAGCTTTCTTT	TRBD1	TRBV5-1	TRBJ1-1	.
CATSREVAGNEQYF	TGTGCCACCAGCAGAGAAGTAGCAGGGAACGAGCAGTACTTC	.	TRBV15	TRBJ2-7	few
CASSYGVGGKETQYF	TGTGCCAGCAGTTACGGGGTGGGGGGGAAAGAGACCCAGTACTTC	TRBD2	TRBV6-5	TRBJ2-5	few
CASSLSGSYGYTF	TGTGCCAGCAGTTTGTCAGGGTCCTATGGCTACACCTTC	.	TRBV6-5	TRBJ1-2	many
CAWSEGTTDTQYF	TGTGCCTGGAGTGAGGGAACGACAGATACGCAGTATTTT	.	TRBV30	TRBJ2-3	.
CASRGGATSLNTEAFF	TGTGCCAGCAGAGGAGGGGCTACTAGTCTGAACACTGAAGCTTTCTTT	.	TRBV7-9	TRBJ1-1	few
CASSPLAGDQETQYF	TGTGCCAGCAGCCCACTAGCGGGAGACCAAGAGACCCAGTACTTC	TRBD2	TRBV7-8	TRBJ2-5	.